Listed here are 10 T cell receptor beta chains from one sample, sequenced in a study of T-cell reconstitution after alpha-beta-depleted transplantation in children. Molecular barcoding with unique molecular identifiers was used for the TCRbeta library. Each CDR3 protein is one row after TCRdb ran MiXCR on the PCR reads. The table has 250,000 to 300,000 distinct CDR3 sequences, 10% seen once. Here the sequenced sample was PBMCs, taken before TCRalphabeta/CD19-depleted stem cell transplant. The receptors shown here come from a boy younger than two with acute myeloid leukemia, due to receive a stem cell transplant.

This clonotype was seen ten or more times. This chain connects TRBV28 to TRBJ1-3; perhaps TRBD1 as D (5 bases). CDR1 is MDHEN and CDR2 is SYDVKM in the germline V gene. The CDR3 has 16 residues. Trimming cost V 5 bases and J 0 bases, with 14 bases left between them. The CDR3 sequence: CASSPLRDRSGNTIYF. CDR3 coding DNA: TGTGCCAGCAGTCCCCTGCGGGACCGCTCTGGAAACACCATATATTTT.

The V and J genes are TRBV7-2 and TRBJ2-3; 11 bases match TRBD2. Germline CDR1 is SGHTA and CDR2 is FQGNSA. After removal of 0 bases from V and 3 bases from J, the junction contained 5 bases not matched to a gene. The CDR3 runs 17 residues. The CDR3 bases are TGTGCCAGCAGCTTAGCGAGGCTAGCGGGGGGAACAGATACGCAGTATTTT. Its translation: CASSLARLAGGTDTQYF.

This clonotype was detected ten times or more. The chain is built from TRBV6-1 and TRBJ2-7; TRBD2 is a possible D gene (6 bases). Germline V lookup: CDR1 MNHNS, CDR2 SASEGT. The CDR3 sequence is 13 residues long. With 5 bases removed from V and 7 bases from J, the gap between germline ends came to 15 bases. As DNA, the CDR3 is TGTGCCAGCAGTCCGACTAGGACGAGGGAGCAGTACTTC. This codes for CASSPTRTREQYF.

This clonotype was seen repeatedly, ten times or more. This rearrangement joins TRBV19 to TRBJ1-5; D possibly corresponds to TRBD1 (5 bases). The V end lost 5 bases, the J end lost 5 bases, and 16 bases lay between the germline ends. The CDR3 has 15 residues. Germline values: CDR1 LNHDA, CDR2 SQIVND (reference sequence). The CDR3 reads CASSLAARGYQPQHF. CDR3 sequence (DNA): TGTGCCAGTAGTCTTGCGGCTCGGGGGTATCAGCCCCAGCATTTT.

This clonotype was counted ten times or more. The chain combines TRBV10-3 with TRBJ2-7; D possibly corresponds to TRBD1 (5 bases). The length of the CDR3 is 14 residues. The germline gives CDR1 ENHRY, CDR2 SYGVKD. Trimming cost V 0 bases and J 4 bases, with 10 bases left between them. The CDR3 region is CAISESPGLYEQYF. For the CDR3, the DNA is TGTGCCATCAGTGAGTCACCAGGGCTATACGAGCAGTACTTC.

This clonotype has a count of ten or more. V and J are TRBV4-3 and TRBJ2-3, with D possibly matching TRBD2 (5 bases). Germline V gene lookup returns CDR1 LGHNA and CDR2 YSLEER. V lost 4 bases and J lost 4, with 15 bases in between. This CDR3 spans 15 amino acids. Written as DNA, the CDR3 is TGCGCCAGCAGCCGTCGGGATATGGTAGCAGATACGCAGTATTTT. It codes for CASSRRDMVADTQYF.

This clonotype was detected many times. The rearrangement links TRBV5-1 to TRBJ1-1; D remains unclear. The CDR3 runs 14 residues. V lost 0 bases and J lost 0, with 6 bases in between. Germline V CDR1 and CDR2: SGHRS, YFSETQ. The CDR3 DNA follows: TGCGCCAGCAGCTTGGCCGGGATGAACACTGAAGCTTTCTTT. It translates to CASSLAGMNTEAFF.

This clonotype was observed at least ten times. The rearrangement links TRBV7-2 to TRBJ2-4, with TRBD2 identical over 7 bases. The junction had 4 bases not matched to a gene; V was cut back by 5 bases and J by 0 bases. The CDR3 spans 15 residues. Germline CDR1 and CDR2: SGHTA and FQGNSA. CDR3 region: CASSPLAGAKNIQYF. CDR3 bases: TGTGCCAGCAGCCCTTTAGCGGGAGCCAAAAACATTCAGTACTTC.

This clonotype has just a few counts. The chain is built from TRBV7-9 and TRBJ2-3, with unresolved D. Germline-derived CDR1 and CDR2 are SEHNR and FQNEAQ (reference sequence). V gave up 2 bases and J gave up 2 bases, with 5 bases separating them. The CDR3 consists of 13 residues. The CDR3 loop reads CASSLPLTDTQYF. CDR3 DNA: TGTGCCAGCAGCTTACCCCTCACAGATACGCAGTATTTT.

This clonotype was found many times. CDR3 bases: TGTGCCAGCAGCTTGGTACAGGGGGCGCCCTATGGCTACACCTTC. Protein sequence: CASSLVQGAPYGYTF. The genes are TRBV5-6 and TRBJ1-2; 9 bases match TRBD1. Per germline, CDR1 SGHDT and CDR2 YYEEEE. The CDR3 consists of 15 residues. Trimming took 0 bases from V and 4 from J; bases not matched to a gene: 4.